This entry is about one TCR beta chain. Its antigen remains unknown. V lost 4 bases and J 2 bases, leaving 15 bases between the germline ends. The CDR3 runs to 15 residues. Germline V gene data show CDR1 as SGHKS and CDR2 as YYEKEE (reference sequence). These data are taken from a study of cytomegalovirus exposure and HLA in healthy donors. Study summary: The Caucasian-associated ancestry cluster contained about 80% of the approximately 390 genotyped donors. Overall study results and limits: In the analysis, some V segments, TRBV6-2 and TRBV6-3 included, were excluded as indistinguishable.

The PCR ran on 60 Vbeta and 13 Jbeta primers. Sequenced by immunoSEQ multiplex PCR; TCRdb stores in-frame clones only, minus some. Seen here are 150,000 to 200,000 clones, less than 90% observed once, and the top ten hold approximately 0.26%. The receptor comes from a boy between 5 and 17 years old in good health and CMV-seronegative. The rearrangement links TRBV5-5 to TRBJ1-2, with a tentative D call TRBD1 (6 bases). Material: PBMCs. The CDR3, as DNA: TGTGCCAGCAGCCAGAACAGGGTGGGCAACTATGGCTACACCTTC. Translating it yields CASSQNRVGNYGYTF.